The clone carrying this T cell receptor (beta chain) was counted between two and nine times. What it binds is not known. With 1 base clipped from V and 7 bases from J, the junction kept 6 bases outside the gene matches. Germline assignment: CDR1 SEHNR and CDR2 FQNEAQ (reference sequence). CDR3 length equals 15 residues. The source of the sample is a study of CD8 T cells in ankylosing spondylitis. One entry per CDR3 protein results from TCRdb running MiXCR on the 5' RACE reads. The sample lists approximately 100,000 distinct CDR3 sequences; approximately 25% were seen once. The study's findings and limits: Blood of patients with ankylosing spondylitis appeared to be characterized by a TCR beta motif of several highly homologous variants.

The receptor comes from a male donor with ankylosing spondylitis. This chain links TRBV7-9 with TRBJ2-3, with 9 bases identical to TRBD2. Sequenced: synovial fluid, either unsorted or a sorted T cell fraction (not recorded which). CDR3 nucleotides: TGTGCCAGCAGCTTAGGGAGCGGGGGGCCGAATACGCAGTATTTT. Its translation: CASSLGSGGPNTQYF.